This T cell receptor (beta chain) was recorded in a study of T-cell reconstitution after alpha-beta-depleted transplantation in children. In the case of this clonotype: Its target is not known.

Study-wide results and caveats: Several hundred expanded graft clones reportedly were the source of alpha-beta T cells about two months after transplant. Where some patients showed high TCRbeta diversity at day 60, it came from recipient T cells and thymic progenitors that had survived. A year had passed since transplant, and T-cell counts and diversity by then came mostly from newly produced T cells.

Unique molecular identifiers were incorporated during preparation of the TCRbeta library. TCRdb reprocessed the PCR reads with MiXCR, giving one entry per CDR3 protein. The table records 300,000 to 400,000 distinct CDR3 sequences, about a sixth of them present only once. Sequencing used PBMCs, mostly from graft donor cells, obtained 360 days after TCRalphabeta/CD19-depleted stem cell transplant. This receptor was obtained from a male patient aged 2-10 years who had a stem cell transplant for acute lymphoblastic leukemia, so the T cells may come from the graft donor.

The CDR3 sequence is CASSLGGNVQFF. Here the CDR3 DNA reads TGTGCCAGCAGCTTAGGGGGGAATGTTCAGTTCTTC. The V call is TRBV7-2, the J call TRBJ2-1; TRBD1 or TRBD2 may be the D gene (5 bases each). V shed 1 base and J shed 13 bases, with 11 bases lying between them. Germline CDR1 reads SGHTA; CDR2 reads FQGNSA. The CDR3 contains 12 residues.